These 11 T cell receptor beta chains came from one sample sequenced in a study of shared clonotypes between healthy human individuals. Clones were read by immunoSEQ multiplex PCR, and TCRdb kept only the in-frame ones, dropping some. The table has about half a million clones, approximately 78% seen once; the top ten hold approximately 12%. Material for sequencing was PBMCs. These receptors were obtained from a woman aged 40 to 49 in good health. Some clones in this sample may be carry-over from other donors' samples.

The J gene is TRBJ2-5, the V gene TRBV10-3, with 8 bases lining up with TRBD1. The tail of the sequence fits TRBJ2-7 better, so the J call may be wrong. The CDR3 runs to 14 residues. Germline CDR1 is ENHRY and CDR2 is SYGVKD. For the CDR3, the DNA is TGTGCCACGTCGTCCGGGACAGGCGCCTACGAGCAGTACTTC. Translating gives CATSSGTGAYEQYF.

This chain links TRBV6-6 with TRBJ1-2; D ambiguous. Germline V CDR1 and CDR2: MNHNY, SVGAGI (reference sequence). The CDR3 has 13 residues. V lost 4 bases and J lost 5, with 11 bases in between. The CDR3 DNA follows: TGTGCCAGCAGTTTCCTTGTCAGTTATGGCTACACCTTC. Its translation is CASSFLVSYGYTF.

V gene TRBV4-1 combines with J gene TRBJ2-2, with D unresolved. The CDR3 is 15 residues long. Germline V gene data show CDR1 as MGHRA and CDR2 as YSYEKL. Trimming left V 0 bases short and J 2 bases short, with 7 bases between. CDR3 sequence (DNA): TGCGCCAGCAGCCAAGAGCCCAGAAACACCGGGGAGCTGTTTTTT. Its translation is CASSQEPRNTGELFF.

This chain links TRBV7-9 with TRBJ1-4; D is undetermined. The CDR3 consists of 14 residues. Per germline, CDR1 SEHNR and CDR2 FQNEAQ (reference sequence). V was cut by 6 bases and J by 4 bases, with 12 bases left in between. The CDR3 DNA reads TGTGCCAGCAGTACCGGGGTAAATAATGAAAAACTGTTTTTT. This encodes CASSTGVNNEKLFF.

The chain's CDR3 is CASSITSGRVEGQYF. The CDR3, as DNA: TGTGCCAGCAGCATTACTAGCGGGAGGGTAGAAGGCCAGTACTTC. The chain employs TRBV7-2 and TRBJ2-5, with TRBD2 matching over 13 bases. The V and J ends lost 5 bases and 10 bases, in that order; junction bases with no gene match: 10. Germline CDR1 is SGHTA and CDR2 is FQGNSA. CDR3 length: 15 amino acids.

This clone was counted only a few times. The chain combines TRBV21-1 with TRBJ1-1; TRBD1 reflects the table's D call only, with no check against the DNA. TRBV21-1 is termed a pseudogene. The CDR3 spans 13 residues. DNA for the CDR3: TGTGCCAGCAGGGGGGCGGTGAACACTGAAGCTTTCTTT. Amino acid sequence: CASRGAVNTEAFF.

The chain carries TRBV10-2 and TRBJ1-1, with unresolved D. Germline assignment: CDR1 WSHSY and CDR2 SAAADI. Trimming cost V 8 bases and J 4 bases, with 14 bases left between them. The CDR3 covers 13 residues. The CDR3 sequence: CASRTSLGTEAFF. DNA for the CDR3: TGCGCCAGCCGTACCTCGTTGGGCACTGAAGCTTTCTTT.

DNA of the CDR3: TGTGCCAGCAGTTTCACTTTCCGTGGGGTCAGGGGGTTCTACGAGCAGTACTTC. Translation: CASSFTFRGVRGFYEQYF. The rearrangement links TRBV27 to TRBJ2-7; 7 bases map to TRBD1. Per germline, CDR1 MNHEY and CDR2 SMNVEV (reference sequence). The CDR3 is 18 residues long. V gave up 3 bases and J gave up 3 bases; unmatched junction bases: 17.

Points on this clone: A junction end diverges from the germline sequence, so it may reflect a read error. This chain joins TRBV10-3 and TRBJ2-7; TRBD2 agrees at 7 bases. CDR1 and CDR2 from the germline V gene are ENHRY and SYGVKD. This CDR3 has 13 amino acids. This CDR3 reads CAISEGSGANGDF. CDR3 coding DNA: TGTGCCATCAGTGAGGGCAGCGGGGCTAACGGAGACTTC.

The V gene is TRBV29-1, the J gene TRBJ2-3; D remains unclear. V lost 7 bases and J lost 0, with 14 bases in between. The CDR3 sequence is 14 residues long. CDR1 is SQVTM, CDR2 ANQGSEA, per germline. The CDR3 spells CSAGEAESTDTQYF. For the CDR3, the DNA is TGCAGCGCCGGCGAGGCGGAGAGCACAGATACGCAGTATTTT.

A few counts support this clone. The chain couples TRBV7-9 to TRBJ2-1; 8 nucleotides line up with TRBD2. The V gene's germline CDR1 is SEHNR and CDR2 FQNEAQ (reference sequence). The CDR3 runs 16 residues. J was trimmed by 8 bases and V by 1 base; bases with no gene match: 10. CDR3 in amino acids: CASSLGGSGTRDEQFF. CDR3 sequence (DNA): TGTGCCAGCAGCTTAGGCGGTAGCGGGACAAGGGATGAGCAGTTCTTC.